The 6 T cell receptor beta chains presented below share a single source sample, sequenced in a study of Graves' ophthalmopathy and Graves' hyperthyroidism. RNA transcripts were the template, and TCR beta CDR3 regions were amplified from them. HTBI-primed first-round RT-PCR preceded second-round multiplex PCR. TCRdb reanalysed the multiplex PCR reads using MiXCR and keeps one entry per CDR3 protein. Here the sample spans under 350,000 distinct CDR3 sequences, about a sixth being singletons. Sequencing used peripheral blood. These receptors were obtained from an adult man with Graves' ophthalmopathy.

Ten or more counts support this clonotype. The V call is TRBV11-2, the J call TRBJ2-5; D is possibly TRBD1 (5 bases). Per germline, CDR1 SGHAT and CDR2 FQNNGV. Deletions cut 1 base from V and 1 base from J, with 7 bases between. There are 14 residues in the CDR3. This CDR3 reads CASSLGQTQETQYF. CDR3 nucleotides: TGTGCCAGCAGCTTAGGACAGACCCAAGAGACCCAGTACTTC.

In its sample, this clonotype was seen many times. The chain combines TRBV19 with TRBJ2-2; 13 nucleotides agree with TRBD2. Trimming took 5 bases from V and 8 from J; bases not matched to a gene: 8. Germline values: CDR1 LNHDA, CDR2 SQIVND (reference sequence). The CDR3 contains 16 residues. CDR3 DNA sequence: TGTGCCAGTAGTCAAGGACTAGCGGGAGTGGCAGGGGAGCTGTTTTTT. Translated, it gives CASSQGLAGVAGELFF. Complete variable domain (other parts from reference TRBV19 and TRBJ2-2): DGGITQSPKYLFRKEGQNVTLSCEQNLNHDAMYWYRQDPGQGLRLIYYSQIVNDFQKGDIAEGYSVSREKKESFPLTVTSAQKNPTAFYLCASSQGLAGVAGELFFGEGSRLTVL.

This clonotype was observed many times. The chain joins TRBV4-2 to TRBJ2-7, with TRBD2 matching over 7 bases. V shed 0 bases and J 3 bases; nucleotides not matched to a gene: 14. CDR3 length: 18 residues. The V gene's germline CDR1 is LGHNA and CDR2 YNFKEQ. The CDR3 nucleotides are TGTGCCAGCAGCCAAGATCGGGTTCAGCGGGGCTTCCTCTACGAGCAGTACTTC. Its translation is CASSQDRVQRGFLYEQYF.

The chain links TRBV4-1 to TRBJ2-7; D is uncertain. The CDR3 contains 16 residues. Looked up from germline, CDR1 is MGHRA and CDR2 is YSYEKL. The germline V and J ends were trimmed by 4 bases and 0 bases, with 16 bases remaining between them. DNA of the CDR3: TGCGCCAGCAGCCGCCTATCCCACGATCGCTCCTACGAGCAGTACTTC. As protein: CASSRLSHDRSYEQYF.

There are many counts of this clonotype. The chain uses TRBV5-1 and TRBJ2-5; a possible D gene is TRBD1 (6 bases). This CDR3 is 15 amino acids long. V was clipped by 0 bases and J by 2 bases, with 11 bases between them. Germline CDR1 is SGHRS and CDR2 is YFSETQ. The chain's CDR3 is CASSLETGEQETQYF. The DNA for the CDR3 is TGCGCCAGCAGCTTGGAGACAGGAGAACAAGAGACCCAGTACTTC.

This clonotype came up many times. The CDR3 protein is CASSYSRQVSSYEQYF. The DNA for the CDR3 is TGTGCCAGCAGTTACTCGAGGCAGGTGAGCTCCTACGAGCAGTACTTC. The chain is built from TRBV6-5 and TRBJ2-7; D uncertain. V lost 0 bases to trimming and J lost 0 bases, with 12 bases between them. The CDR3 totals 16 residues. Germline CDR1 and CDR2: MNHEY and SVGAGI.